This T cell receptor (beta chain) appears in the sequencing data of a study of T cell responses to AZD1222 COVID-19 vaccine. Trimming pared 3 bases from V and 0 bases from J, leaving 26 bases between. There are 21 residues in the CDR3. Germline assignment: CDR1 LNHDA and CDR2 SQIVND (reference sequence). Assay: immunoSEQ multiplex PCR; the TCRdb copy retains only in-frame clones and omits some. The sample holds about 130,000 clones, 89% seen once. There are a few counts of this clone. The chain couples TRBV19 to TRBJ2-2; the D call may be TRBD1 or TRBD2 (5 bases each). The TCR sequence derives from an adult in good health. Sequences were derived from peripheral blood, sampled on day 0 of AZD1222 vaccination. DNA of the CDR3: TGTGCCAGTAGTATTGAAGTAAGCTGGGACCCTCATCAATCGAACACCGGGGAGCTGTTTTTT. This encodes CASSIEVSWDPHQSNTGELFF.